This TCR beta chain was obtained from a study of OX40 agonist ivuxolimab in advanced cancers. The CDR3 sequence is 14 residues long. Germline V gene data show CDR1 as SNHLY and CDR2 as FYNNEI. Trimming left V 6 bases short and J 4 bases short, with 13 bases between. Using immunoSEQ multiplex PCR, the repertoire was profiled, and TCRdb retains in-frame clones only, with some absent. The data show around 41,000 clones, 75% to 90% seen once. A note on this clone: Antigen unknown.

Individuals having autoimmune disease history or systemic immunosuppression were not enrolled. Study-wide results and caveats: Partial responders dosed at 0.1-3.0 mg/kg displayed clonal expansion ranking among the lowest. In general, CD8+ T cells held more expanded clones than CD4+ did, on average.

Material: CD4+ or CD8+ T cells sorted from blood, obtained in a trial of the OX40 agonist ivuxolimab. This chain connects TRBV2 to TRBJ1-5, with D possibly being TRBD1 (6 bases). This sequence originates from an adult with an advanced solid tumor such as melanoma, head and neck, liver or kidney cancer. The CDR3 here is CASRDGQLNQPQHF. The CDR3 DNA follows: TGTGCCAGCAGGGATGGACAGCTAAATCAGCCCCAGCATTTT.